These T cell receptor beta chains were read from a single sample in a study of T-cell memory formation after mild COVID-19. Each CDR3 protein is one row after TCRdb ran MiXCR on the 5' RACE reads. The table has some 150,000 distinct CDR3 sequences, 15% to 20% seen once. Sequencing was done on a sample of PBMCs or a T cell subset sorted from them (not recorded which). The receptors come from an adult woman who had mild COVID-19 (a few samples of this study predate the infection). Cell type and time point are not known. Both conserved end residues are part of each CDR3. The D gene is left open where the match is weak.

v_gene	d_gene	j_gene	CDR3aa
TRBV9	TRBD1	TRBJ1-3	CASSVDPHRGEGNTIYF
TRBV4-3	NA	TRBJ2-1	CASSQHTRVEQFF
TRBV27	NA	TRBJ2-3	CASKVGGTRTDTQYF
TRBV5-6	TRBD1	TRBJ1-4	CASSFYRGSSEKLFF
TRBV12-3/TRBV12-4	NA	TRBJ1-4	CASSPWGAHEKLFF
TRBV24-1	NA	TRBJ1-2	CATSDPVRVGGYTF
TRBV5-1	NA	TRBJ2-5	CASSLRLQETQYF
TRBV4-1	NA	TRBJ2-3	CASSRGISDTQYF
TRBV10-3	TRBD2	TRBJ2-1	CAISLGTSGKNEQFF
TRBV12-3/TRBV12-4	NA	TRBJ1-5	CASSPRVDQPQHF
TRBV5-1	TRBD1	TRBJ1-1	CASSLGARTGVEAFF
TRBV9	NA	TRBJ1-6	CASSERPLHF
TRBV27	NA	TRBJ1-1	CASSLLQGNTEAFF
TRBV20-1	TRBD1	TRBJ2-3	CSAGHDTGDFSDTQYF
TRBV20-1	TRBD2	TRBJ2-1	CSASTSGGTSYNEQFF
TRBV25-1	NA	TRBJ2-7	CASTPSRGLREQYF
TRBV29-1	NA	TRBJ1-1	CSVYGRENTEAFF
TRBV6-5	NA	TRBJ2-1	CASSATGRVPYNEQFF
TRBV5-1	TRBD1	TRBJ1-4	CASSLDRGNEKLFF
TRBV3-1	TRBD2	TRBJ2-5	CASSRGALAGGGETQYF
TRBV3-1	NA	TRBJ2-4	CASSQTLLAKNIQYF
TRBV7-9	NA	TRBJ1-4	CMLATNEKLFF
TRBV7-9	NA	TRBJ2-2	CASSPRTGGAGELFF
TRBV6-5	TRBD1	TRBJ2-5	CASRHTLGGRETQYF
TRBV4-2	NA	TRBJ2-3	CARPCSITDTQYF
TRBV12-3/TRBV12-4	NA	TRBJ1-2	CASSLGLGVGYTF
TRBV12-3/TRBV12-4	NA	TRBJ1-6	CASSWGLANSPLHF